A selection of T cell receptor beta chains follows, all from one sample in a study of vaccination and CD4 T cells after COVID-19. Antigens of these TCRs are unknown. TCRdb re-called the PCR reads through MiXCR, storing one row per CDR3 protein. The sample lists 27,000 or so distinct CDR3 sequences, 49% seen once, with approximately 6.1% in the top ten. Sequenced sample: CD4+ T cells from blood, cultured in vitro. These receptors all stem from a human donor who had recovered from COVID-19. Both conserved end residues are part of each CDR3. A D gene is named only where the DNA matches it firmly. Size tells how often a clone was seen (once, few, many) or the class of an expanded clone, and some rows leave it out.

cdr3_aa: CASSLSFDSGQYNSPLHF; cdr3_nt: TGTGCCAGCAGCTTAAGTTTCGACAGCGGCCAATATAATTCACCCCTCCACTTT; clone_size: .; j_call: TRBJ1-6; v_call: TRBV7-2; d_call: .
cdr3_aa: CASSLAWQGAYEQYF; cdr3_nt: TGTGCCAGCAGCTTAGCGTGGCAGGGGGCTTACGAGCAGTACTTC; clone_size: .; j_call: TRBJ2-7; v_call: TRBV11-3; d_call: TRBD1
cdr3_aa: CASSLSGNTEAFF; cdr3_nt: TGTGCCAGCAGCTTAAGTGGGAACACTGAAGCTTTCTTT; clone_size: .; j_call: TRBJ1-1; v_call: TRBV7-9; d_call: .
cdr3_aa: CASSLFPPQGQGGDTGELFF; cdr3_nt: TGTGCTAGCAGCTTATTCCCCCCCCAGGGACAGGGGGGGGACACCGGGGAGCTGTTTTTT; clone_size: .; j_call: TRBJ2-2; v_call: TRBV7-7; d_call: TRBD1
cdr3_aa: CASRVAGGHSYEQYF; cdr3_nt: TGTGCCAGCAGAGTAGCGGGAGGCCACTCCTACGAGCAGTACTTC; clone_size: medium-sized; j_call: TRBJ2-7; v_call: TRBV6-2/TRBV6-3; d_call: TRBD2
cdr3_aa: CAISESETGVGYTF; cdr3_nt: TGTGCCATCAGTGAGTCTGAGACAGGGGTCGGCTACACCTTC; clone_size: few; j_call: TRBJ1-2; v_call: TRBV10-3; d_call: TRBD1
cdr3_aa: CASSLERTGASGANVLTF; cdr3_nt: TGTGCCAGCAGCTTAGAAAGGACAGGGGCATCTGGGGCCAACGTCCTGACTTTC; clone_size: once; j_call: TRBJ2-6; v_call: TRBV11-2; d_call: TRBD1
cdr3_aa: CASILDGGYSPLHF; cdr3_nt: TGTGCCAGCATCCTAGACGGGGGTTATTCACCCCTCCACTTT; clone_size: few; j_call: TRBJ1-6; v_call: TRBV7-2; d_call: .
cdr3_aa: CSATRLGLNEKLFF; cdr3_nt: TGCAGTGCAACCCGCCTCGGCCTTAATGAAAAACTGTTTTTT; clone_size: .; j_call: TRBJ1-4; v_call: TRBV20-1; d_call: .
cdr3_aa: CASSPGFGGYGYTF; cdr3_nt: TGTGCCAGCAGTCCAGGATTTGGAGGCTATGGCTACACCTTC; clone_size: .; j_call: TRBJ1-2; v_call: TRBV5-6; d_call: .
cdr3_aa: CASSLAGQYTEAFF; cdr3_nt: TGCGCCAGCAGCTTGGCAGGACAGTACACTGAAGCTTTCTTT; clone_size: .; j_call: TRBJ1-1; v_call: TRBV5-1; d_call: .
cdr3_aa: CASRIGLAGEYEQYF; cdr3_nt: TGCGCCAGCAGAATCGGGCTAGCGGGGGAGTACGAGCAGTACTTC; clone_size: .; j_call: TRBJ2-7; v_call: TRBV5-1; d_call: TRBD2
cdr3_aa: CASSVKADFGGYGYTF; cdr3_nt: TGTGCCAGCAGCGTAAAGGCGGACTTTGGAGGCTATGGCTACACCTTC; clone_size: .; j_call: TRBJ1-2; v_call: TRBV9; d_call: .
cdr3_aa: CASSSYTENTEAFF; cdr3_nt: TGTGCCAGCAGCTCGTACACAGAGAACACTGAAGCTTTCTTT; clone_size: .; j_call: TRBJ1-1; v_call: TRBV11-3; d_call: .
cdr3_aa: CASSYDGTGKRNEQFF; cdr3_nt: TGTGCCAGCAGTTACGATGGGACAGGGAAGCGCAATGAGCAGTTCTTC; clone_size: .; j_call: TRBJ2-1; v_call: TRBV6-5; d_call: TRBD1
cdr3_aa: CSARDKPGGVYGYTF; cdr3_nt: TGCAGTGCTAGAGACAAACCAGGGGGCGTATATGGCTACACCTTC; clone_size: .; j_call: TRBJ1-2; v_call: TRBV20-1; d_call: TRBD1
cdr3_aa: CASSELYRGEGSWSTDTQYF; cdr3_nt: TGTGCCAGCAGCGAACTATACAGGGGTGAGGGCAGTTGGAGCACAGATACGCAGTATTTT; clone_size: .; j_call: TRBJ2-3; v_call: TRBV7-9; d_call: TRBD1
cdr3_aa: CSARSRGAMTDTQYF; cdr3_nt: TGCAGTGCTAGATCCCGGGGGGCTATGACAGATACGCAGTATTTT; clone_size: .; j_call: TRBJ2-3; v_call: TRBV20-1; d_call: .
cdr3_aa: CATSIGGRFTGTEAFF; cdr3_nt: TGTGCCACTTCCATAGGGGGGCGATTTACGGGGACTGAAGCTTTCTTT; clone_size: few; j_call: TRBJ1-1; v_call: TRBV19; d_call: .
cdr3_aa: CASLEGRMDGYTF; cdr3_nt: TGTGCCAGCCTCGAGGGCAGGATGGATGGCTACACCTTC; clone_size: few; j_call: TRBJ1-2; v_call: TRBV28; d_call: .
cdr3_aa: CASSSRQGSSGNTIYF; cdr3_nt: TGTGCCAGCAGTTCCCGACAGGGGAGTTCCGGAAACACCATATATTTT; clone_size: few; j_call: TRBJ1-3; v_call: TRBV28; d_call: TRBD1
cdr3_aa: CASSSQQHTSNQPQHF; cdr3_nt: TGTGCCAGCAGCTCACAACAGCACACAAGCAATCAGCCCCAGCATTTT; clone_size: .; j_call: TRBJ1-5; v_call: TRBV28; d_call: .
cdr3_aa: CASSLVQTSNTGELFF; cdr3_nt: TGCGCCAGCAGCTTGGTGCAGACATCGAACACCGGGGAGCTGTTTTTT; clone_size: .; j_call: TRBJ2-2; v_call: TRBV5-1; d_call: .
cdr3_aa: CASSALQGLYLLAGANVLTF; cdr3_nt: TGTGCCAGCAGTGCTCTACAGGGGTTGTATCTTCTAGCTGGGGCCAACGTCCTGACTTTC; clone_size: few; j_call: TRBJ2-6; v_call: TRBV28; d_call: TRBD1
cdr3_aa: CASSFSTGLNQPQHF; cdr3_nt: TGTGCCAGCAGTTTTTCGACAGGGCTTAATCAGCCCCAGCATTTT; clone_size: .; j_call: TRBJ1-5; v_call: TRBV12-3/TRBV12-4; d_call: TRBD1
cdr3_aa: CSARGVSPTGYTF; cdr3_nt: TGCAGTGCTAGGGGGGTGAGTCCCACCGGCTACACCTTC; clone_size: .; j_call: TRBJ1-2; v_call: TRBV20-1; d_call: .
cdr3_aa: CASSLTYGYTF; cdr3_nt: TGTGCCAGCAGCTTGACGTATGGCTACACCTTC; clone_size: .; j_call: TRBJ1-2; v_call: TRBV5-6; d_call: .